The rows below give T cell receptor beta chains drawn from one sample of a study of T cell responses to AZD1222 COVID-19 vaccine. Profiled with immunoSEQ multiplex PCR; TCRdb holds only in-frame clones, not every one. Of about 140,000 clones listed, around 90% are singletons. Sequenced material: peripheral blood, taken on day 0 of AZD1222 vaccination. These receptors were collected from an adult in good health. CDR3s include the opening cysteine and the closing phenylalanine or tryptophan. Each record gives: CDR3 DNA, CDR3 protein, J gene, clone size, V gene, D gene. A D gene is named only where the DNA matches it firmly. For some rows the clone size is stated as once, few or many, or as a class when expanded; others skip it.

TGTGCCACCAGCAGAGAGAGATACACTGAAGCTTTCTTT CATSRERYTEAFF TRBJ1-1 . TRBV15 .
TGTGCCAGCAGCTCGACTAGCGGGATACGATATGAGCAGTTCTTC CASSSTSGIRYEQFF TRBJ2-1 few TRBV7-2 TRBD2
TGTGCCAGCAGCTTGGCCAAGGGCGGGAGCTATGGCTACACCTTC CASSLAKGGSYGYTF TRBJ1-2 . TRBV5-4 .
TGCGCCAGCAGCTCTGGCGGCGGTTACAATGAGCAGTTCTTC CASSSGGGYNEQFF TRBJ2-1 . TRBV5-1 .
TGCGCCAGCAGCTTGTGGGAACTAGCGGGAGGGAACCCATTCACAGATACGCAGTATTTT CASSLWELAGGNPFTDTQYF TRBJ2-3 . TRBV5-1 TRBD2
TGCGCCAGCAGCCAAGATGGGGACTACTCCTACGAGCAGTACTTC CASSQDGDYSYEQYF TRBJ2-7 . TRBV4-1 TRBD2
TGTGCCAGCAGTGACCCAGGGACTAGCGGGAGGGGTTGGGAGACCCAGTACTTC CASSDPGTSGRGWETQYF TRBJ2-5 few TRBV25-1 TRBD2
TGTGCCAGCAGCTTACTGGGGCTCGGAAACACCATATATTTT CASSLLGLGNTIYF TRBJ1-3 . TRBV7-2 .
TGTGCCAGCAGCCCGGAGTTGGGGGGGAGCTCCTACAATGAGCAGTTCTTC CASSPELGGSSYNEQFF TRBJ2-1 few TRBV7-3 TRBD2
TGCGCCAGCAGCGCCCCGACAGGGGGTGCTTTCTTT CASSAPTGGAFF TRBJ1-1 . TRBV5-1 TRBD1
TGTGCCAGCAGTTCGGGACAGGACCTTGAAGCTTTCTTT CASSSGQDLEAFF TRBJ1-1 . TRBV28 TRBD1
TGTGCCAGCAGCGGCACCGGGACAGGGTCCTACAATGAGCAGTTCTTC CASSGTGTGSYNEQFF TRBJ2-1 . TRBV7-9 TRBD1
TGTGCCAGCAGTGGGGGACACCAAGGAGGCTACACCTTC CASSGGHQGGYTF TRBJ1-2 . TRBV9 .
TGTGCCAGCAGCGTCTGGGACAGGGTGGCTACAGATACGCAGTATTTT CASSVWDRVATDTQYF TRBJ2-3 . TRBV9 TRBD1
TGCGCCAGCAGCCAAGCCCCCGCAGATACGCAGTATTTT CASSQAPADTQYF TRBJ2-3 . TRBV4-3 .
TGCAGTGCTAGTCCGGCGGCTAGCCAGATCTACGAGCAGTACTTC CSASPAASQIYEQYF TRBJ2-7 once TRBV20-1 .
TGTGCCAGCAGCCAACAAGTCGCTGGAAACACCATATATTTT CASSQQVAGNTIYF TRBJ1-3 few TRBV11-2 .
TGTGCCAGCAGCCCGTACCAAGAGACCCAGTACTTC CASSPYQETQYF TRBJ2-5 . TRBV7-9 .
TGTGCCATCACGGGACAGGGGGCGACTGGGGCCAACGTCCTGACTTTC CAITGQGATGANVLTF TRBJ2-6 . TRBV10-3 TRBD1
TGTGCCATCGAGGGGGAGGGGCGAGCCTACGAGCAGTACTTC CAIEGEGRAYEQYF TRBJ2-7 . TRBV10-3 .
TGTGCCAGCAGTTACAGAGGGGGCGAGTCTGAAGCTTTCTTT CASSYRGGESEAFF TRBJ1-1 few TRBV6-2/TRBV6-3 TRBD1
TGTGCCAGCAGCTCGCAGGGGGGGGTTAGTGGCTACACCTTC CASSSQGGVSGYTF TRBJ1-2 . TRBV7-8 TRBD1
TGTGCCAGCTCCAAGACAGGGGGCGGGGGAAGTCAGCCCCAGCATTTT CASSKTGGGGSQPQHF TRBJ1-5 . TRBV18 TRBD1
TGTGCCTGGAGCCGGGACATGTGGGGCCAAAAACTGTTTTTT CAWSRDMWGQKLFF TRBJ1-4 . TRBV30 .
TGCAGTGCTATGCCGAACACTGAAGCTTTCTTT CSAMPNTEAFF TRBJ1-1 . TRBV20-1 .
TGTGCCAGTGAGTTAATGGGACAGGGCTTTGGTCAGCCCCAGCATTTT CASELMGQGFGQPQHF TRBJ1-5 . TRBV19 TRBD1
TGTGCCAGCGGACAAGCGGGAGTAAACGAGCAGTACTTC CASGQAGVNEQYF TRBJ2-7 . TRBV9 TRBD2
TGTGCCAGCAGAGAAGACAGGATCTATGGCTACACCTTC CASREDRIYGYTF TRBJ1-2 . TRBV6-1 .
TGTGCCAGTAGCATCCAGGGGGTGAACACTGAAGCTTTCTTT CASSIQGVNTEAFF TRBJ1-1 . TRBV19 TRBD1
TGTGCCAGCAGTTATGTTTTTGGACTAGCGGGTCATGAGCAGTTCTTC CASSYVFGLAGHEQFF TRBJ2-1 . TRBV6-5 TRBD2
TGTGCCAGCAGCTTAGTTAGGGCATTTAGCGGGGAGCTGTTTTTT CASSLVRAFSGELFF TRBJ2-2 once TRBV11-2 .
TGTGCCAGCAGCTTACCCCCGGGGATGAACACTGAAGCTTTCTTT CASSLPPGMNTEAFF TRBJ1-1 . TRBV7-2 .
TGTGCCAGCAGCCCCGGGCTTCACTATGGCTACACCTTC CASSPGLHYGYTF TRBJ1-2 . TRBV7-9 .
TGTGCCAGCAGTTTATACGCCCAGGGGGCTTTCGAAAAACTGTTTTTT CASSLYAQGAFEKLFF TRBJ1-4 . TRBV27 TRBD1
TGCGCCAGCAGCCAAGATTACAGGCTAGCGGGAGCTCACGGGGAGCTGTTTTTT CASSQDYRLAGAHGELFF TRBJ2-2 . TRBV4-3 TRBD2
TGTGCCAGCCCCAAATCAAGGGACAGGGGGCAACGGGCGGCTGAAGCTTTCTTT CASPKSRDRGQRAAEAFF TRBJ1-1 once TRBV2 TRBD1
TGTGCCAGCAGCGTAGAACTAGCGGAATGGGTGGATACGCAGTATTTT CASSVELAEWVDTQYF TRBJ2-3 . TRBV9 TRBD2
TGTGCCAGCTCACCTCCCGGGACAGGCAATGAAAAACTGTTTTTT CASSPPGTGNEKLFF TRBJ1-4 . TRBV18 TRBD1
TGTGCCAGCAGAGGGGACATGCATGAGCAGTTCTTC CASRGDMHEQFF TRBJ2-1 . TRBV5-4 .
TGTGCCAGCAGCTCCCCGACGGGTCCGGGCTACACCTTC CASSSPTGPGYTF TRBJ1-2 . TRBV5-4 .
TGCAGTGCTAGTCGGGGGAGCCACTACAATGAGCAGTTCTTC CSASRGSHYNEQFF TRBJ2-1 once TRBV20-1 .
TGTGCCAGCAGCGTAGGAGCGCGAGGAGGTGTGAGCGAGCAGTACTTC CASSVGARGGVSEQYF TRBJ2-7 . TRBV9 .
TGTGCCAGCAGCGCCCCCGGACTAGCACTGAACACCGGGGAGCTGTTTTTT CASSAPGLALNTGELFF TRBJ2-2 . TRBV9 TRBD2
TGTGCCAGCAGCCGCGAGGTGGCAGGGAATGAGCAGTTCTTC CASSREVAGNEQFF TRBJ2-1 . TRBV5-4 .
TGTGCCAGCAGCCAATATCTGACTAGCGGGAGTAGCTCCTACGAGCAGTACTTC CASSQYLTSGSSSYEQYF TRBJ2-7 . TRBV4-2 TRBD2
TGTGCCAGTAGTATAGTTGGAGGGGAGACCTACGAGCAGTACTTC CASSIVGGETYEQYF TRBJ2-7 . TRBV19 .
TGTGCCAGCAGCCCTGGTGGGGGCACTGAAGCTTTCTTT CASSPGGGTEAFF TRBJ1-1 . TRBV7-2 .
TGTGCCAGCAGTTTGGGGGAAATGGCTCAAACTGGAAACACCATATATTTT CASSLGEMAQTGNTIYF TRBJ1-3 once TRBV28 .
TGTGCCAGCAGTGAACTCAGGTTGGCCGGAGGGGGACAGGGTAATCAGCCCCAGCATTTT CASSELRLAGGGQGNQPQHF TRBJ1-5 . TRBV2 TRBD1
TGTGCCAGCAGTGAAGGTCAGGACAATTCACCCCTCCACTTT CASSEGQDNSPLHF TRBJ1-6 many TRBV6-1 .
TGTGCCAGTAGTAACGGGGACAGGGGCGGCGGGGAGCTGTTTTTT CASSNGDRGGGELFF TRBJ2-2 . TRBV19 TRBD1
TGTGCCAGCAGCTTAGCGCGGGACAGGTTCTCTGGAAACACCATATATTTT CASSLARDRFSGNTIYF TRBJ1-3 . TRBV7-9 TRBD1
TGTGCCAGCAGCCAGGACAGAGAGGGCTTTGGCTACACCTTC CASSQDREGFGYTF TRBJ1-2 . TRBV4-2 .
TGTGCCAGCAGCCGCAGCTTTGAGCAGTTCTTC CASSRSFEQFF TRBJ2-1 . TRBV12-3/TRBV12-4 .
TGTGCCAGCCGCGAGGGGGGTACTCCAACTAATGAAAAACTGTTTTTT CASREGGTPTNEKLFF TRBJ1-4 . TRBV19 .
TGTGCCAGCAATACAGCGCTAGCCTACGAGCAGTACTTC CASNTALAYEQYF TRBJ2-7 . TRBV6-5 .
TGTGCCAGTGGACGTGAGCTAGCGTACACCGGGGAGCTGTTTTTT CASGRELAYTGELFF TRBJ2-2 . TRBV2 .
TGTGCCAGCCGCAAAGGGAAACGACTAGCGGGAGTTACCGAGCAGTACTTC CASRKGKRLAGVTEQYF TRBJ2-7 once TRBV21-1 .
TGCGCCAGCAGCCGACAGGGCAGGCAAGAAAAACTGTTTTTT CASSRQGRQEKLFF TRBJ1-4 . TRBV5-1 TRBD1